This TCR beta chain was retrieved from a study of blood T cell repertoires in COVID-19. CDR1 MNHEY and CDR2 SVGAGI come from the germline V gene. This CDR3 comprises 16 residues. V lost 0 bases and J 4 bases, leaving 16 bases between the germline ends. Measured with immunoSEQ multiplex PCR; TCRdb has only the in-frame clones, and not every one. The sample consists of over 200,000 clones, around nine tenths of them appearing once. The receptor comes from a man aged 55 to 69 who had recovered from COVID-19. Specimen: peripheral blood. The chain recombines TRBV6-5 with TRBJ2-7; no clear D. The CDR3 region has the DNA TGTGCCAGCAGTTACTCGAGATTGGGCCACCTTTACGAGCAGTACTTC. Translating gives CASSYSRLGHLYEQYF.